These 6 T cell receptor beta chains originate from one sample sequenced in a study of metastatic and nonmetastatic thyroid tumors. Patients underwent thyroid surgery, and none had received any treatment before it. MiXCR re-clonotyped the PCR reads for TCRdb. The sample records tens of thousands of clones, 15% to 20% being singletons. Sequencing input: blood. The receptor source for this set is a male donor with papillary thyroid cancer or a benign thyroid nodule (not recorded which). Some clones in this sample may be carry-over from other donors' samples.

This clone appeared many times. The chain recombines TRBV19 with TRBJ2-2; perhaps TRBD2 as D (5 bases). V lost 0 bases, J lost 6 bases, and 20 bases lay in between. Germline V lookup: CDR1 LNHDA, CDR2 SQIVND (reference sequence). The CDR3 has 18 amino acids. The CDR3 protein is CASSIDLWASQISGELFF. The CDR3 nucleotides read TGTGCCAGTAGTATAGATCTTTGGGCTAGCCAAATCTCCGGGGAGCTGTTTTTT. The full variable domain, its missing parts supplied by reference TRBV19 and TRBJ2-2, is DGGITQSPKYLFRKEGQNVTLSCEQNLNHDAMYWYRQDPGQGLRLIYYSQIVNDFQKGDIAEGYSVSREKKESFPLTVTSAQKNPTAFYLCASSIDLWASQISGELFFGEGSRLTVL.

At least ten counts were recorded for this clone. The chain has TRBV28 and TRBJ1-6; no clear D gene. Trimming removed 6 bases from V and 11 bases from J, with 11 bases in between. Germline CDR1 and CDR2: MDHEN and SYDVKM. This CDR3 is 12 amino acids long. The CDR3 loop is CASRKDGAPLHF. CDR3 DNA sequence: TGTGCCAGCAGGAAGGATGGGGCACCCCTCCACTTT.

In its sample, this clone was seen many times. The genes are TRBV19 and TRBJ1-3; tentative D call: TRBD1 (6 bases). V was cut by 3 bases and J by 3 bases, with 9 bases left in between. Germline values: CDR1 LNHDA, CDR2 SQIVND (reference sequence). The CDR3 has 14 residues. For the CDR3, the DNA is TGTGCCAGTAGTATCGGGGGCGGTGGAAACACCATATATTTT. This translates into CASSIGGGGNTIYF.

This clone was counted a few times. This CDR3 is CASSFGAGNTIYF. As DNA, the CDR3 is TGTGCCAGCAGTTTTGGGGCCGGAAACACCATATATTTT. V is TRBV12-3 or TRBV12-4 and J is TRBJ1-3; D perhaps matches TRBD1 (5 bases). Trimming took off 3 bases at V and 4 bases at J, with 7 bases between the two ends. The CDR3 covers 13 residues.

This clone was observed at least ten times. This rearrangement joins TRBV6-2 or TRBV6-3 to TRBJ2-7, with 10 nucleotides matching TRBD2. V shed 7 bases, J shed 4 bases, and the junction held 7 bases outside the gene matches. This CDR3 has 14 amino acids. The germline CDR1 and CDR2 sequences are MNHEY and SVGEGT. CDR3 coding DNA: TGTGCCAGCACCCGGACTAGCGGACTTTACGAGCAGTACGTC. It specifies CASTRTSGLYEQYV.

In regard to this clone: This could be a read error, since a much larger clone is one nucleotide away. The chain recombines TRBV3-1 with TRBJ2-3, with D possibly TRBD2 on 5 matching bases. The CDR3 is made up of 15 amino acids. The germline V gene encodes CDR1 LGHDT and CDR2 YNNKEL (reference sequence). Here the CDR3 DNA reads TGTGCCAGCAGCCGAGGGCAGCACAGCACATATACGCAGTATTTT. Translation gives CASSRGQHSTYTQYF.